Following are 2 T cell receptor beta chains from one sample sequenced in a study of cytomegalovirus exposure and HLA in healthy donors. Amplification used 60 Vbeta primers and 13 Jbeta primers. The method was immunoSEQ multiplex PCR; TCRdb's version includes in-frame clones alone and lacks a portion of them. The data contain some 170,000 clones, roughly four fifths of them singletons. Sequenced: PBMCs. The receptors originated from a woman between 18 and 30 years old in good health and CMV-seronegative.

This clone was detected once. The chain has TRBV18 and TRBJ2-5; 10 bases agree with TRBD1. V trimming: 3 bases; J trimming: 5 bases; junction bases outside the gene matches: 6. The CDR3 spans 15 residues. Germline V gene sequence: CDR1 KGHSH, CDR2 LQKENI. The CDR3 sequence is CASSPGQGSWETQYF. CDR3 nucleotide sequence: TGTGCCAGCTCACCGGGACAGGGGAGTTGGGAGACCCAGTACTTC.

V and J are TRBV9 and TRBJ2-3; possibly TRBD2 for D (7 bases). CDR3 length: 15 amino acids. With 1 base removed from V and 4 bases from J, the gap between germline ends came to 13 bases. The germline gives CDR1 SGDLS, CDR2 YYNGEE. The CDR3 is CASSVFGGQADTQYF. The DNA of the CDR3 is TGTGCCAGCAGCGTATTCGGGGGGCAGGCAGATACGCAGTATTTT.